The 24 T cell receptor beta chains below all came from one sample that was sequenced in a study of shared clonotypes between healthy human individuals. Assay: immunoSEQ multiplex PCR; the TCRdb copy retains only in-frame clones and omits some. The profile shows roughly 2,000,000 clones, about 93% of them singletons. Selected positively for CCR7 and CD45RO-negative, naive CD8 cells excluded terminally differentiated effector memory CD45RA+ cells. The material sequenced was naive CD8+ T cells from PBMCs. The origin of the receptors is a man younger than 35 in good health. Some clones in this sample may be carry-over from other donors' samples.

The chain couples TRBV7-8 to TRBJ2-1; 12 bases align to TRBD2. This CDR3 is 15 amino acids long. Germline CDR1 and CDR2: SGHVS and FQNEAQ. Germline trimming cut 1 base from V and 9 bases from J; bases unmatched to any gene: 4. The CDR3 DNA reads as TGTGCCAGCAGCTTAGGACTGGGACTAGCGGGTGAGCAGTTCTTC. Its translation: CASSLGLGLAGEQFF. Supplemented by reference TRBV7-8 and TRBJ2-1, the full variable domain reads GAGVSQSPRYKVAKRGQDVALRCDPISGHVSLFWYQQALGQGPEFLTYFQNEAQLDKSGLPSDRFFAERPEGSVSTLKIQRTQQEDSAVYLCASSLGLGLAGEQFFGPGTRLTVL.

CDR3 nucleotides: TGTGCCAGCAGCATAGGGACAGCCGGATTCTTCACAGATACGCAGTATTTT. Residues: CASSIGTAGFFTDTQYF. The V and J genes are TRBV27 and TRBJ2-3; 7 nucleotides align to TRBD1. The CDR3 sequence is 17 residues long. J lost 2 bases, V lost 6 bases, and 14 bases had no gene match. The germline gives CDR1 MNHEY, CDR2 SMNVEV (reference sequence).

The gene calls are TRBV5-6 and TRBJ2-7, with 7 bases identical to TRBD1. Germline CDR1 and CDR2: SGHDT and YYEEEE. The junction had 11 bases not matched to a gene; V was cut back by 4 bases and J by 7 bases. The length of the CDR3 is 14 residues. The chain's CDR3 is CASSNRGLTREQYF. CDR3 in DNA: TGTGCCAGCAGCAACAGGGGCCTCACGAGGGAGCAGTACTTC. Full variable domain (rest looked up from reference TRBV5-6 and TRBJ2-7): DAGVTQSPTHLIKTRGQQVTLRCSPKSGHDTVSWYQQALGQGPQFIFQYYEEEERQRGNFPDRFSGHQFPNYSSELNVNALLLGDSALYLCASSNRGLTREQYFGPGTRLTVT.

As DNA, the CDR3 is TGTGCCAGCAGTTGGGTACACCCAGACAACACCGGGGAGCTGTTTTTT. Translating gives CASSWVHPDNTGELFF. This chain joins TRBV6-6 and TRBJ2-2; D is unclear. Germline-derived CDR1 and CDR2 are MNHNY and SVGAGI (reference sequence). Deletions cut 4 bases from V and 2 bases from J, with 14 bases between. The CDR3 contains 16 residues.

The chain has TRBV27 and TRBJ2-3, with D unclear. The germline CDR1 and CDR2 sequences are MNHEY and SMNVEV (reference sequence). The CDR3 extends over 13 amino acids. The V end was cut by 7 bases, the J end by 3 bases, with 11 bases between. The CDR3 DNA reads TGTGCCAGCACCTCAAGAGGTACAGATACGCAGTATTTT. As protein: CASTSRGTDTQYF.

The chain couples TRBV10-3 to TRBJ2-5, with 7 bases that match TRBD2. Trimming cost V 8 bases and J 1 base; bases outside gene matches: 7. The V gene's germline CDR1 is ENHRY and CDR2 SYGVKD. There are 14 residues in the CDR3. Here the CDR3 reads CAIRGVGAQETQYF. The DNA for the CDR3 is TGTGCCATCCGGGGGGTAGGGGCCCAAGAGACCCAGTACTTC.

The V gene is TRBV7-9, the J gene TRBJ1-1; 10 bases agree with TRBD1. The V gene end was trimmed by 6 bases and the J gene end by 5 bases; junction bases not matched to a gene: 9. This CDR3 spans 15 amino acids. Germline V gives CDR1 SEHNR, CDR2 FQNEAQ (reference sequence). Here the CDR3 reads CASSFPGTGATEAFF. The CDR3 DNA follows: TGTGCCAGCAGTTTCCCCGGGACAGGGGCTACTGAAGCTTTCTTT. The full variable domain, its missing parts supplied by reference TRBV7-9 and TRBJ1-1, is DTGVSQNPRHKITKRGQNVTFRCDPISEHNRLYWYRQTLGQGPEFLTYFQNEAQLEKSRLLSDRFSAERPKGSFSTLEIQRTEQGDSAMYLCASSFPGTGATEAFFGQGTRLTVV.

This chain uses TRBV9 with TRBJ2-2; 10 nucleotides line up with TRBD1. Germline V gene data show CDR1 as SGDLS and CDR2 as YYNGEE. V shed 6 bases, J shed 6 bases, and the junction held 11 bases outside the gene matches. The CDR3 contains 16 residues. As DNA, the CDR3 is TGTGCCAGCACCTCACGAGGGACAGGGGTCTCCGGGGAGCTGTTTTTT. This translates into CASTSRGTGVSGELFF.

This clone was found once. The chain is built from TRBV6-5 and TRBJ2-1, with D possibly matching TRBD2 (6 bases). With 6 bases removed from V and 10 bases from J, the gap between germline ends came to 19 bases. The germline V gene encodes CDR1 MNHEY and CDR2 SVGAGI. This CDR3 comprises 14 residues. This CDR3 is CASSRTTSSREQFF. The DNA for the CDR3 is TGTGCCAGCAGCCGCACCACTAGCAGTCGGGAGCAGTTCTTC.

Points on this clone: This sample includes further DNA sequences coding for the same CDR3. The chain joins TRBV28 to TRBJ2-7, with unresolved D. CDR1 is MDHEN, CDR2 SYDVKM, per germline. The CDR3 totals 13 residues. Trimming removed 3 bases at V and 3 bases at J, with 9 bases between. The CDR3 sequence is CASSLGQFYEQYF. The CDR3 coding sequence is TGTGCCAGCAGTTTGGGCCAGTTCTACGAGCAGTACTTC.

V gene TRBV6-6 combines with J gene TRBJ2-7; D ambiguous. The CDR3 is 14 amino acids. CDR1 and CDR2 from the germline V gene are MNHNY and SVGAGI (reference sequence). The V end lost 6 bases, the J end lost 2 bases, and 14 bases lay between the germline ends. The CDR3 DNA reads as TGTGCCAGCAGCCAGGACCGAAGCACCTACGAGCAGTACTTC. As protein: CASSQDRSTYEQYF.

DNA of the CDR3: TGTGCCAGCAGCTTGGGTCCCGAAGGCTACACCTTC. It encodes CASSLGPEGYTF. This sequence joins TRBV5-5 and TRBJ1-2; D gene uncertain. Germline CDR1 and CDR2: SGHKS and YYEKEE (reference sequence). CDR3 length equals 12 residues. V was clipped by 0 bases and J by 8 bases, with 8 bases between them.

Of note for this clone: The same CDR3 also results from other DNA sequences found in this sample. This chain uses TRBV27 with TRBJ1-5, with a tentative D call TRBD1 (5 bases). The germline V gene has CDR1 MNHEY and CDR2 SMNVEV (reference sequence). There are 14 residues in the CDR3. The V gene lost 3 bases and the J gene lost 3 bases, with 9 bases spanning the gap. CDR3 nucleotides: TGTGCCAGCAGTTTCACAGGATCCAATCAGCCCCAGCATTTT. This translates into CASSFTGSNQPQHF.

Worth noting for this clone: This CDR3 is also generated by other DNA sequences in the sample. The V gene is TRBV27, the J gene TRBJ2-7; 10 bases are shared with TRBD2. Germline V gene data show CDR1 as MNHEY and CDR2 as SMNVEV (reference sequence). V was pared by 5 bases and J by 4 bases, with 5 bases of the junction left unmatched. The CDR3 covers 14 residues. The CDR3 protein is CASSPAGGPYEQYF. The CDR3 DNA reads TGTGCCAGCAGTCCAGCGGGAGGGCCTTACGAGCAGTACTTC.

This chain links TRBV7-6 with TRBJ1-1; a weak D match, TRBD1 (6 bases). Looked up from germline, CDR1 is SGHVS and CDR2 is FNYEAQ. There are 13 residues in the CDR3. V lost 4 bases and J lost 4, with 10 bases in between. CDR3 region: CASSSGGATEAFF. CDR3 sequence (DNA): TGTGCCAGCAGCTCCGGGGGGGCCACTGAAGCTTTCTTT.

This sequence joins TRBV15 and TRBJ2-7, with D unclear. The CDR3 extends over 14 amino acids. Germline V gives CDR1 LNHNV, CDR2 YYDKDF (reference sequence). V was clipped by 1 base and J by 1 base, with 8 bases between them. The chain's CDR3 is CATSRGGRSYEQYF. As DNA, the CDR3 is TGTGCCACCAGCAGAGGCGGCAGATCCTACGAGCAGTACTTC.

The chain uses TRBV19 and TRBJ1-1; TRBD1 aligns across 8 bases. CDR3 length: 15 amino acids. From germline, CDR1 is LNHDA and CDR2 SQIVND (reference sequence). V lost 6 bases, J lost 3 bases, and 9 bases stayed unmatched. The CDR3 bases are TGTGCCAGTAGCCCGACGGACAGGGCCTACACTGAAGCTTTCTTT. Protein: CASSPTDRAYTEAFF.

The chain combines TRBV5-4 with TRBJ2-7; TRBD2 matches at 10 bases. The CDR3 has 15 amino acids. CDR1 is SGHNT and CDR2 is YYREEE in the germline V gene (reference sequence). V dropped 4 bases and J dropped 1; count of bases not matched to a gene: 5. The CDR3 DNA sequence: TGTGCCAGCAGCGCTAGGACTAGCGGATCCTACGAGCAGTACTTC. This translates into CASSARTSGSYEQYF.

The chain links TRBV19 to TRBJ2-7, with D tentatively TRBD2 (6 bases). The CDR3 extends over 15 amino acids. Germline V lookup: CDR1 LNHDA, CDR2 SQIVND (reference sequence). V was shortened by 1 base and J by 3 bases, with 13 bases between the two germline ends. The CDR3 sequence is CASSIGDGRFYEQYF. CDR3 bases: TGTGCCAGTAGTATAGGGGACGGGAGATTCTACGAGCAGTACTTC.

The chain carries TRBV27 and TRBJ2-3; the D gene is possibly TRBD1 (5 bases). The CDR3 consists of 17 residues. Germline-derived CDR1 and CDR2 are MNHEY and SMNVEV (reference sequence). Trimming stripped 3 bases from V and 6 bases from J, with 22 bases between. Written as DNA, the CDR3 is TGTGCCAGCAGTTTTTCATACAGGAAACCCCTAGGGGATACGCAGTATTTT. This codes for CASSFSYRKPLGDTQYF.

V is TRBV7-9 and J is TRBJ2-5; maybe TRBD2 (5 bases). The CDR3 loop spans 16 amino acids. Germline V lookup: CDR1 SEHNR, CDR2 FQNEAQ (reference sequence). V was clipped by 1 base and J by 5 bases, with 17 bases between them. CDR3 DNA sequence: TGTGCCAGCAGCTTAGGGTCTGAGGGAACGGAGGAGACCCAGTACTTC. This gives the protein CASSLGSEGTEETQYF.

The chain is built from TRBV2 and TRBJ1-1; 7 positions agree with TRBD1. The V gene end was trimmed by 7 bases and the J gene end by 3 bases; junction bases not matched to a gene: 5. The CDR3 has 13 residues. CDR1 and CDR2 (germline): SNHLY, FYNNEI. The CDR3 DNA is TGTGCCAGCATTCTTCAGGGGGACACTGAAGCTTTCTTT. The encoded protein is CASILQGDTEAFF.

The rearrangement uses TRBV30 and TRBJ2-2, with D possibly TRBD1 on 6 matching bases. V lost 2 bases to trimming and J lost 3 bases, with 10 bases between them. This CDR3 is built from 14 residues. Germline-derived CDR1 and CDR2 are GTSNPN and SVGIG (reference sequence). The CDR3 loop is CAWSNGGYTGELFF. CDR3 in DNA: TGTGCCTGGAGTAATGGGGGCTACACCGGGGAGCTGTTTTTT.

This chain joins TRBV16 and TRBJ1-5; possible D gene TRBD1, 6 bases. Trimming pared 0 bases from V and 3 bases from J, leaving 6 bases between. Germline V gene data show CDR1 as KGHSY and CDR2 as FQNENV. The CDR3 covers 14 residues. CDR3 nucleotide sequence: TGTGCCAGCAGCCAATCGGGGGCCAATCAGCCCCAGCATTTT. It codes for CASSQSGANQPQHF.